These 22 T cell receptor beta chains were all obtained from the same sample, sequenced in a study of blood T cell repertoires in COVID-19. Profiling relied on immunoSEQ multiplex PCR, and the TCRdb table lists in-frame clones only, not all of them. The data hold 170,000 or so clones, with just over 85% observed a single time. Specimen: PBMCs or T cells enriched from blood (not recorded which). The receptors stem from a woman under 30 who had recovered from COVID-19.

J is TRBJ1-1 and V is TRBV10-3; TRBD1 is a possible D gene (6 bases). Trimming stripped 6 bases from V and 4 bases from J, with 12 bases between. Per the germline V gene, CDR1 is ENHRY and CDR2 is SYGVKD. The length of the CDR3 is 13 residues. Here the CDR3 DNA reads TGTGCCATCAGCAGGGGCGAGGGCACTGAAGCTTTCTTT. Translated: CAISRGEGTEAFF.

This rearrangement joins TRBV12-3 or TRBV12-4 to TRBJ2-1; D is possibly TRBD2 (5 bases). V lost 5 bases, J lost 12 bases, and 11 bases lay in between. This CDR3 comprises 11 residues. CDR3 region: CASSPSGTQFF. The CDR3 DNA is TGTGCCAGCAGTCCGTCGGGAACGCAGTTCTTC.

The rearrangement uses TRBV28 and TRBJ1-6; D is unclear. V lost 7 bases and J 7 bases, leaving 8 bases between the germline ends. Germline V gene lookup returns CDR1 MDHEN and CDR2 SYDVKM. CDR3 length: 12 residues. Written as DNA, the CDR3 is TGTGCCAGCAACCAGGTGAATTCACCCCTCCACTTT. Translating it yields CASNQVNSPLHF.

The chain is built from TRBV7-2 and TRBJ2-5, with 7 nucleotides matching TRBD1. V lost 5 bases, J lost 4 bases, and 10 bases stayed unmatched. CDR1 and CDR2 from the germline V gene are SGHTA and FQGNSA. The CDR3 sequence is 15 residues long. CDR3 in DNA: TGTGCCAGCAGCGGAAGAACAGGGGTAGGAGAGACCCAGTACTTC. Its translation: CASSGRTGVGETQYF. Complete variable domain (other parts from reference TRBV7-2 and TRBJ2-5): GAGVSQSPSNKVTEKGKDVELRCDPISGHTALYWYRQSLGQGLEFLIYFQGNSAPDKSGLPSDRFSAERTGGSVSTLTIQRTQQEDSAVYLCASSGRTGVGETQYFGPGTRLLVL.

This chain links TRBV5-5 with TRBJ2-7; TRBD1 matches 7 bases. Trimming cost V 4 bases and J 0 bases; bases outside gene matches: 7. CDR3 size: 15 residues. The germline V gene encodes CDR1 SGHKS and CDR2 YYEKEE (reference sequence). The chain's CDR3 is CASSVRDSFSYEQYF. The CDR3 bases are TGTGCCAGCAGCGTCCGGGACAGCTTCTCCTACGAGCAGTACTTC.

The chain recombines TRBV5-6 with TRBJ2-5; possible D gene TRBD2, 6 bases. The germline V and J ends were trimmed by 4 bases and 2 bases, with 15 bases remaining between them. The CDR3 covers 15 residues. In germline, CDR1 is SGHDT, CDR2 YYEEEE. The chain's CDR3 is CASSVAGLLQETQYF. In nucleotides, the CDR3 is TGTGCCAGCAGCGTAGCCGGACTACTGCAAGAGACCCAGTACTTC.

This clone was counted between two and nine times. The V and J genes are TRBV10-3 and TRBJ1-2; the D gene is possibly TRBD1 (5 bases). Per the germline V gene, CDR1 is ENHRY and CDR2 is SYGVKD. The CDR3 loop spans 14 amino acids. V gave up 4 bases and J gave up 8 bases, with 17 bases separating them. CDR3 coding DNA: TGTGCCATCAGTGGACAGAGGGACTTATACGGCTACACCTTC. Translated: CAISGQRDLYGYTF.

This chain connects TRBV3-1 (or the pseudogene TRBV3-2) to TRBJ2-5, with 12 bases aligning to TRBD2. The J segment lost 4 bases and the V segment lost 6 bases, leaving 12 bases of the junction unmatched. CDR1 and CDR2 from the germline V gene are LGHDT and YNNKEL (reference sequence). There are 17 residues in the CDR3. CDR3 region: CASRPPSGGARGETQYF. The DNA for the CDR3 is TGTGCCAGCAGACCCCCTAGCGGGGGGGCCCGAGGAGAGACCCAGTACTTC.

The genes are TRBV27 and TRBJ2-7; no clear D gene. The CDR3 loop spans 16 amino acids. The germline V gene has CDR1 MNHEY and CDR2 SMNVEV (reference sequence). The V gene lost 5 bases and the J gene lost 2 bases, with 19 bases spanning the gap. This chain's CDR3 is CASSGYVRVDAYEQYF. The CDR3 DNA reads TGTGCCAGCAGTGGTTACGTACGGGTAGACGCCTACGAGCAGTACTTC.

The V call is TRBV28, the J call TRBJ1-1; D is undetermined. The length of the CDR3 is 13 residues. CDR1 is MDHEN, CDR2 SYDVKM, per germline. Trimming stripped 5 bases from V and 3 bases from J, with 10 bases between. As DNA, the CDR3 is TGTGCCAGCAGTACCCTGAGGGACACTGAAGCTTTCTTT. Its protein product is CASSTLRDTEAFF.

V and J are TRBV11-1 and TRBJ2-7, with TRBD1 as a possible D gene (5 bases). The CDR3 contains 14 residues. Germline CDR1 SGHAT, CDR2 FQDESV (reference sequence). V was clipped by 2 bases and J by 5 bases, with 13 bases between them. CDR3 nucleotides: TGTGCCAGCAGCTTAAACCCCTCAGGGAACGAGCAGTACTTC. Translating it yields CASSLNPSGNEQYF.

The V call is TRBV28, the J call TRBJ2-7; D unclear. The germline V gene encodes CDR1 MDHEN and CDR2 SYDVKM. V shed 4 bases and J shed 5 bases, with 9 bases lying between them. The CDR3 consists of 12 residues. The CDR3 nucleotides are TGTGCCAGCAGTTGGAGTATGAACGAGCAGTACTTC. This gives the protein CASSWSMNEQYF.

The CDR3 DNA reads as TGTGCCAGCAGCCCAGGGAAGGATGGCTACACCTTC. Translating it yields CASSPGKDGYTF. The chain carries TRBV7-3 and TRBJ1-2; a possible D gene is TRBD1 (5 bases). Germline V lookup: CDR1 SGHTA, CDR2 FQGTGA. The CDR3 has 12 amino acids. The V and J ends lost 5 bases and 6 bases respectively, with 10 bases between them.

This rearrangement joins TRBV23-1 to TRBJ1-1; 7 bases align to TRBD1. TRBV23-1 has ORF status, its function being uncertain. This CDR3 is 15 amino acids long. Trimming at V came to 4 bases and at J to 5 bases, leaving 10 bases not matched to a gene. The CDR3 spells CASSRIQGMWTEAFF. For the CDR3, the DNA is TGCGCCAGCAGTCGAATACAGGGGATGTGGACTGAAGCTTTCTTT.

The rearrangement links TRBV10-3 to TRBJ1-6, with TRBD1 identical over 9 bases. V lost 7 bases, J lost 8 bases, and 6 bases stayed unmatched. The CDR3 length is 14 residues. Per the germline V gene, CDR1 is ENHRY and CDR2 is SYGVKD. CDR3 protein: CAITPGQGDSPLHF. In nucleotides, the CDR3 is TGTGCCATCACGCCGGGACAGGGAGATTCACCCCTCCACTTT.

The sample holds one count of this clone. The rearrangement links TRBV2 to TRBJ2-7; D ambiguous. The CDR3 runs to 11 residues. Germline V gives CDR1 SNHLY, CDR2 FYNNEI. Trimming removed 6 bases from V and 5 bases from J, with 8 bases in between. The CDR3 DNA is TGTGCCAGCAGCCGGAGTGACGAGCAGTACTTC. Translation gives CASSRSDEQYF.

This clone was detected only a few times. The genes are TRBV10-3 and TRBJ2-1, with 8 bases aligning to TRBD2. This CDR3 region has 15 residues. From germline, CDR1 is ENHRY and CDR2 SYGVKD. V dropped 10 bases and J dropped 9; count of bases not matched to a gene: 17. DNA of the CDR3: TGTGCCACCTCTCTGGGAGCGGGGGCTCTCGGTGAGCAGTTCTTC. Its translation: CATSLGAGALGEQFF.

The V call is TRBV29-1, the J call TRBJ2-1, with 13 bases matching TRBD2. The CDR3 is 15 residues long. Trimming at V came to 5 bases and at J to 9 bases, leaving 10 bases not matched to a gene. Germline-derived CDR1 and CDR2 are SQVTM and ANQGSEA. This CDR3 reads CSVPTTSGRFIEQFF. As DNA, the CDR3 is TGCAGCGTTCCCACGACTAGCGGGAGGTTTATTGAGCAGTTCTTC.

CDR3 DNA sequence: TGTGCCAGTAGTATGATGGAGAGCACAGATACGCAGTATTTT. Residues: CASSMMESTDTQYF. The V gene is TRBV19, the J gene TRBJ2-3, with D uncertain. Trimming took off 3 bases at V and 0 bases at J, with 7 bases between the two ends. CDR3 length equals 14 residues. The germline V gene has CDR1 LNHDA and CDR2 SQIVND (reference sequence).

The chain is built from TRBV10-3 and TRBJ1-3; D is unclear. V lost 5 bases and J 0 bases, leaving 11 bases between the germline ends. The CDR3 spans 15 residues. Per the germline V gene, CDR1 is ENHRY and CDR2 is SYGVKD. The CDR3 bases are TGTGCCATCAGTATGACTCCCGACTCTGGAAACACCATATATTTT. Translated: CAISMTPDSGNTIYF.

The rearrangement uses TRBV3-1 (or the pseudogene TRBV3-2) and TRBJ2-3, with D maybe TRBD2 (6 bases). The CDR3 loop spans 16 amino acids. Germline-derived CDR1 and CDR2 are LGHDT and YNNKEL (reference sequence). Trimming cost V 1 base and J 2 bases, with 13 bases left between them. This CDR3 reads CASSQVSGLHTDTQYF. Written as DNA, the CDR3 is TGTGCCAGCAGCCAAGTTTCGGGACTCCACACAGATACGCAGTATTTT.

V usage is TRBV7-8 and J usage is TRBJ2-7; TRBD2 aligns across 15 bases. This CDR3 has 16 residues. CDR1 and CDR2 from the germline V gene are SGHVS and FQNEAQ. The V and J ends lost 5 bases and 3 bases, in that order; junction bases with no gene match: 5. This CDR3 reads CASSQGTSGRLYEQYF. For the CDR3, the DNA is TGTGCCAGCAGCCAAGGGACTAGCGGGAGGCTCTACGAGCAGTACTTC.